This T cell receptor (beta chain) was obtained from a study of cytomegalovirus exposure and HLA in healthy donors. The PCR had 60 Vbeta and 13 Jbeta primers. Profiled with immunoSEQ multiplex PCR; TCRdb holds only in-frame clones, not every one. The top ten hold 7% to 8.5% of the sample, which has roughly 140,000 clones, about 60% seen once. Per the germline V gene, CDR1 is SGHNT and CDR2 is YYREEE (reference sequence). Trimming cost V 5 bases and J 3 bases; bases outside gene matches: 5. The CDR3 runs 15 residues. Every donor was a healthy person donating bone marrow. Study results and limitations: When a later analysis compared HLA-associated TCR beta chains with equally common others, the HLA-associated chains turned out to be more clonally expanded and to have lower generation probabilities. Later analysis showed most CMV-associated TCR beta chains appearing HLA-restricted.

A note on this clone: Antigen unknown.

Input material: PBMCs. The source of this sequence is a woman aged 60-70 years in good health and CMV-seropositive. V usage is TRBV5-4 and J usage is TRBJ2-7, with 13 bases identical to TRBD2. CDR3 region: CASREGLAGVYEQYF. For the CDR3, the DNA is TGTGCCAGCAGGGAAGGACTAGCGGGAGTCTACGAGCAGTACTTC.